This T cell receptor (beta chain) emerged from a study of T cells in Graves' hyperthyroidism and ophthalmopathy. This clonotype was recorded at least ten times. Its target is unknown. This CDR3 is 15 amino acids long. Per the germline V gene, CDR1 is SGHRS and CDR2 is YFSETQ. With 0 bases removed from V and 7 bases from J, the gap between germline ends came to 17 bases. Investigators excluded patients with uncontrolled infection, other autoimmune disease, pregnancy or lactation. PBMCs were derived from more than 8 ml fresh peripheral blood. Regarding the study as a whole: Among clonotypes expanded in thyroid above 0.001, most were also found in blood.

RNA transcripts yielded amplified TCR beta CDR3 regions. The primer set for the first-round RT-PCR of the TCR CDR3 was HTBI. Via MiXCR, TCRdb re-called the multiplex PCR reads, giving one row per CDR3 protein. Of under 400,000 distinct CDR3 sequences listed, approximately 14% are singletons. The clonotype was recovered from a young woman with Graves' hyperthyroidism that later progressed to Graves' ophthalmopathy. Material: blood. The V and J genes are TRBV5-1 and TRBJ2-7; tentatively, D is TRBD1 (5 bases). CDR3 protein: CASSLVARVGREQYF. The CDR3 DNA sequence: TGCGCCAGCAGCTTGGTGGCCAGGGTGGGCCGGGAGCAGTACTTC.